The entry below gives a single T cell receptor beta chain sequence along with its context. Clones were read by immunoSEQ multiplex PCR, and TCRdb kept only the in-frame ones, dropping some. The sample has approximately 100,000 clones, around 88% seen once; the top ten hold 7.8%. The data derive from a study of control samples from healthy donors and cancer patients. Germline lookup yields CDR1 LNHDA and CDR2 SQIVND (reference sequence). The V gene lost 0 bases and the J gene lost 5 bases, with 13 bases spanning the gap. The CDR3 is 15 residues long. The rearrangement links TRBV19 to TRBJ1-2; D is uncertain. The sequence was obtained from a man between 25 and 39 years old in good health. The sequencing sample was made of blood. The CDR3 sequence is CASSIDGAAGYGYTF. DNA of the CDR3: TGTGCCAGTAGTATAGATGGCGCCGCTGGGTATGGCTACACCTTC.